This T cell receptor (beta chain) was obtained from a study of breast tumors, draining lymph nodes, adjacent tissues. TCRdb reprocessed the multiplex PCR reads via MiXCR and lists one record per CDR3 protein. The table shows approximately 130,000 distinct CDR3 sequences, with 21% occurring only once. Whole-study results and caveats: Compared with basal-like, luminal-like tumors shared significantly more repertoire with nontumor tissue.

CDR1 and CDR2 from the germline V gene are SGHTA and FQGNSA. Trimming removed 0 bases at V and 5 bases at J, with 5 bases between. The CDR3 runs 12 residues. The lymph nodes were axillary draining lymph nodes from breast cancer patients. Regarding this clonotype: Its target is unknown. It may be a read error: a sequence one base away is much more abundant.

Input material: axillary lymph node tissue. The rearrangement links TRBV7-2 to TRBJ2-7; D is unclear. The sequence derives from a female donor with breast cancer. Some clones in this sample may be carry-over from other donors' samples. This CDR3 reads CASSLASHEQYF. CDR3 DNA: TGTGCCAGCAGCTTAGCTTCCCACGAGCAGTACTTC.